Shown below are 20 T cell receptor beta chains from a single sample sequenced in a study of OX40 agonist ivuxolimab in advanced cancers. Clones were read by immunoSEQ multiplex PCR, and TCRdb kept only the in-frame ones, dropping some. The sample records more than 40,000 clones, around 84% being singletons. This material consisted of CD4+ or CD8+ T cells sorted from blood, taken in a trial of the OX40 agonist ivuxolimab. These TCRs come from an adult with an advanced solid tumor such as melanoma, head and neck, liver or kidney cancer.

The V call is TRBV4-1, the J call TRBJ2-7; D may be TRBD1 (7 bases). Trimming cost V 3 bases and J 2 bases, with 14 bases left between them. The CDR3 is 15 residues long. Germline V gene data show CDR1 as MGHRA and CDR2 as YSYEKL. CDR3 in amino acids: CASSHTGDSTYEQYF. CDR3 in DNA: TGCGCCAGCAGCCACACAGGGGACTCAACCTACGAGCAGTACTTC.

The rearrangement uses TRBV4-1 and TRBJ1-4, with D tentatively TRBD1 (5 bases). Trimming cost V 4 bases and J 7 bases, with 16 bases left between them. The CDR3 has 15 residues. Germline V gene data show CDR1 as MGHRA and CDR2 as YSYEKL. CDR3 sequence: CASSLVASRGEKLFF. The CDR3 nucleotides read TGCGCCAGCAGCCTAGTCGCCTCTAGGGGTGAAAAACTGTTTTTT.

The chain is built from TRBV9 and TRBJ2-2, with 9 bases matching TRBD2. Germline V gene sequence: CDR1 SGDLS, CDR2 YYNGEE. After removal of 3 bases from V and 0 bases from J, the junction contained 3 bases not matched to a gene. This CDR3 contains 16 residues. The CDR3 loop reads CASSELAGSNTGELFF. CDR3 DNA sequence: TGTGCCAGCAGCGAACTAGCGGGTTCGAACACCGGGGAGCTGTTTTTT.

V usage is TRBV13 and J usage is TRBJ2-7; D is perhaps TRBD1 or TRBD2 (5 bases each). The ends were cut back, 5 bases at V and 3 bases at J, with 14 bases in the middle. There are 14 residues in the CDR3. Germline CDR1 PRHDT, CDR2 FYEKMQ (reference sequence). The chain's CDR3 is CASSHGTGDYEQYF. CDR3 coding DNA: TGTGCCAGCAGCCATGGGACCGGAGACTACGAGCAGTACTTC.

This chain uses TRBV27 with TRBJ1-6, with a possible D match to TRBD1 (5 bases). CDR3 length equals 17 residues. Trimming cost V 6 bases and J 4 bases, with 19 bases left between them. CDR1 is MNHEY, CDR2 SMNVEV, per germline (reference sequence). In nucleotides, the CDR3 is TGTGCCAGCAGAGGATTTTCGGGGCTTCCTTATAATTCACCCCTCCACTTT. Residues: CASRGFSGLPYNSPLHF.

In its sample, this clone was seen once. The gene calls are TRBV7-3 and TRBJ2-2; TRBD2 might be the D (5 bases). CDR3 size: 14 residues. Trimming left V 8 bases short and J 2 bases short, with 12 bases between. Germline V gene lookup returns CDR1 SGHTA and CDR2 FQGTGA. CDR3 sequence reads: CASERVGNTGELFF. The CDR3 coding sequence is TGTGCCAGCGAGAGGGTTGGAAACACCGGGGAGCTGTTTTTT. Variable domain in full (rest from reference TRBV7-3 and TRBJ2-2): GAGVSQTPSNKVTEKGKYVELRCDPISGHTALYWYRQSLGQGPEFLIYFQGTGAADDSGLPNDRFFAVRPEGSVSTLKIQRTERGDSAVYLCASERVGNTGELFFGEGSRLTVL.

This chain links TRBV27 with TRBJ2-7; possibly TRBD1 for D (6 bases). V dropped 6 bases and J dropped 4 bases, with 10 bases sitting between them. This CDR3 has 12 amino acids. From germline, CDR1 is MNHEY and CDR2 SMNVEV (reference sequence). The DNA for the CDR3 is TGTGCCAGCAGCCCACAGGGTTACGAGCAGTACTTC. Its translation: CASSPQGYEQYF.

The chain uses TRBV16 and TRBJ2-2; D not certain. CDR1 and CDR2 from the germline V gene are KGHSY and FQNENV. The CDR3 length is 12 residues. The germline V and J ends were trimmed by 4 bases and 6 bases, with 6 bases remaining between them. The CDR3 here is CASSLGSGELFF. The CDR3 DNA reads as TGTGCCAGCAGCCTAGGCTCCGGGGAGCTGTTTTTT.

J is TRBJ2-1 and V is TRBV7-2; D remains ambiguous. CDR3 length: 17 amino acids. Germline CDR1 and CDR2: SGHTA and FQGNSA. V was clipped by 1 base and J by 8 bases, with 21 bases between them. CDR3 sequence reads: CASSLGASRLPRYEQFF. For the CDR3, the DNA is TGTGCCAGCAGCTTAGGGGCCTCCCGGTTGCCGAGATATGAGCAGTTCTTC.

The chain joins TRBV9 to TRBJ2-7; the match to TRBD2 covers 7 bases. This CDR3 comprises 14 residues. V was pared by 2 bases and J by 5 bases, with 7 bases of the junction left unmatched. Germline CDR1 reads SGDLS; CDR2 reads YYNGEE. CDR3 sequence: CASSVGGSDHEQYF. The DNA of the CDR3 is TGTGCCAGCAGCGTGGGAGGGTCCGATCACGAGCAGTACTTC.

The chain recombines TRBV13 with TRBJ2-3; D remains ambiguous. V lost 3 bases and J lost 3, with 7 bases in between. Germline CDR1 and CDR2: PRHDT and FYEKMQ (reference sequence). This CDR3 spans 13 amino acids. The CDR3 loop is CASSLRLTDTQYF. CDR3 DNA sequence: TGTGCCAGCAGCTTGAGGTTGACAGATACGCAGTATTTT.

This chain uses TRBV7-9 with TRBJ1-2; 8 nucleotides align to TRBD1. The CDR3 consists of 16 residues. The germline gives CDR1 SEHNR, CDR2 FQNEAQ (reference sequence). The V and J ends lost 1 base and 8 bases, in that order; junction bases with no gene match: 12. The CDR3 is CASSLDPDREEEGYTF. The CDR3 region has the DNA TGTGCCAGCAGCTTAGATCCGGACAGGGAGGAGGAAGGCTACACCTTC.

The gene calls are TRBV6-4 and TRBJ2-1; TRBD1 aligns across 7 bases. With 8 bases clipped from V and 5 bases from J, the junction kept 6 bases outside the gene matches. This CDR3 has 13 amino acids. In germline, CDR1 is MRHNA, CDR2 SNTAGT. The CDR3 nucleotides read TGTGCCAGCTCAGACAGGGCAAACAATGAGCAGTTCTTC. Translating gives CASSDRANNEQFF.

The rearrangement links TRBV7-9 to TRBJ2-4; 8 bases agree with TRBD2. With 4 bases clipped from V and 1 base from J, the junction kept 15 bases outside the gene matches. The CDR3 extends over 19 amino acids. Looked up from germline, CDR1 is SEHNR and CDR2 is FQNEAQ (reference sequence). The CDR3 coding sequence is TGTGCCAGCAGCTCCCCGTCGGGAGGGGGACGGTCCGCCAAAAACATTCAGTACTTC. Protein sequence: CASSSPSGGGRSAKNIQYF.

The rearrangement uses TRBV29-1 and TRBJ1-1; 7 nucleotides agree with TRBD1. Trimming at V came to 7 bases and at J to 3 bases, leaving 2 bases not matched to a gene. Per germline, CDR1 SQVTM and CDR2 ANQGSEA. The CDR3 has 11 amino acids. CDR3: CSEDRDTEAFF. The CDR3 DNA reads TGCAGCGAAGACAGGGACACTGAAGCTTTCTTT. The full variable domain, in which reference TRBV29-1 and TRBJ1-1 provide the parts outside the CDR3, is SAVISQKPSRDICQRGTSLTIQCQVDSQVTMMFWYRQQPGQSLTLIATANQGSEATYESGFVIDKFPISRPNLTFSTLTVSNMSPEDSSIYLCSEDRDTEAFFGQGTRLTVV.

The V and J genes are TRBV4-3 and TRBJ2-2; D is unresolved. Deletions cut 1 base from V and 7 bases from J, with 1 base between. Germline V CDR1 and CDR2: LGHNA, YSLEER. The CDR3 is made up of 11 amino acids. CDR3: CASSQGGELFF. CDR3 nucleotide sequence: TGCGCCAGCAGCCAAGGCGGGGAGCTGTTTTTT.

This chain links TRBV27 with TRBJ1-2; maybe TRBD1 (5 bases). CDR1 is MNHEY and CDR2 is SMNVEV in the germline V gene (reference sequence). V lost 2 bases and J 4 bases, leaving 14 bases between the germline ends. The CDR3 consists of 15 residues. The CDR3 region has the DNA TGTGCCAGCAGTTTAAATCCCCACGGGGGCTATGGCTACACCTTC. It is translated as CASSLNPHGGYGYTF.

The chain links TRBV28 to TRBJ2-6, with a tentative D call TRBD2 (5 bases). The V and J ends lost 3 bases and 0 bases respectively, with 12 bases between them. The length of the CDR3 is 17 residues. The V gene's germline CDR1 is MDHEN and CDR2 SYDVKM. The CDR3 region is CASSFAGASSGANVLTF. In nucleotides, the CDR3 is TGTGCCAGCAGTTTTGCGGGCGCAAGCTCTGGGGCCAACGTCCTGACTTTC.

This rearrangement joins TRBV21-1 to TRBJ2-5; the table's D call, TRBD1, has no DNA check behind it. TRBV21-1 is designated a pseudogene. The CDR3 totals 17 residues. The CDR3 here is CASSKEGEGVASETQYF. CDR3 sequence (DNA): TGTGCCAGCAGCAAAGAAGGCGAGGGGGTGGCATCAGAGACCCAGTACTTC.

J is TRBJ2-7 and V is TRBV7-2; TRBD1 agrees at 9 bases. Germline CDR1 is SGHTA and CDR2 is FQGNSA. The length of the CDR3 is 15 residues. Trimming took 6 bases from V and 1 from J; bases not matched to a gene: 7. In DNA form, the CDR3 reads TGTGCCAGCAGGGAACACAGGGGGCCATCCTACGAGCAGTACTTC. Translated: CASREHRGPSYEQYF.